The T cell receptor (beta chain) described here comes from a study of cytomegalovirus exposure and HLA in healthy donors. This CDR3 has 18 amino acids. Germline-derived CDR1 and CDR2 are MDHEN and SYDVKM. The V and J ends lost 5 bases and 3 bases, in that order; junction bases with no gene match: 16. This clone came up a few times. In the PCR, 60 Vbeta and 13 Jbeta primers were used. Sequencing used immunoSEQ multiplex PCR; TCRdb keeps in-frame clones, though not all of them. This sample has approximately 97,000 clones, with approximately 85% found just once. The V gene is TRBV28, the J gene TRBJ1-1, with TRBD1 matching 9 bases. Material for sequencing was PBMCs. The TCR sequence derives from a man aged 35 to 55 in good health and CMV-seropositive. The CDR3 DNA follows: TGTGCCAGCAGTCCCCTGCCGGGACAGGGAGGGAGGTACACTGAAGCTTTCTTT. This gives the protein CASSPLPGQGGRYTEAFF. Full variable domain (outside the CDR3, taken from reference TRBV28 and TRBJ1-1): DVKVTQSSRYLVKRTGEKVFLECVQDMDHENMFWYRQDPGLGLRLIYFSYDVKMKEKGDIPEGYSVSREKKERFSLILESASTNQTSMYLCASSPLPGQGGRYTEAFFGQGTRLTVV.